This record covers a single T cell receptor (beta chain). The antigen is unknown. This sample stems from a study of T cells expressing NK-cell markers. Across the study: Repertoires of TCR beta were obtained from T cells sorted as CD3+CD56+NKG2C+, CD3+CD56+NKG2C- and CD3+CD56-NKG2C+. Overall study results and limits: CD8+ T cells in 5 to 7 donors included dominant NKG2C+ clonotypes at roughly 1.0-7.5%.

CDR3 length equals 16 residues. Germline V gene sequence: CDR1 PRHDT, CDR2 FYEKMQ (reference sequence). Reanalyzing the 5' RACE reads, TCRdb keeps one entry per CDR3 protein, without DNA. The sample includes a few hundred thousand distinct CDR3 sequences. Material for sequencing was blood T cells: a sorted CD56 or NKG2C T cell subset, CD4+ or CD8+ T cells, or bulk PBMC T cells (not recorded which). V usage is TRBV13 and J usage is TRBJ2-2. The sequence was obtained from a woman between 50 and 59 years old in good health. The CDR3: CASSLFRARNTGELFF.